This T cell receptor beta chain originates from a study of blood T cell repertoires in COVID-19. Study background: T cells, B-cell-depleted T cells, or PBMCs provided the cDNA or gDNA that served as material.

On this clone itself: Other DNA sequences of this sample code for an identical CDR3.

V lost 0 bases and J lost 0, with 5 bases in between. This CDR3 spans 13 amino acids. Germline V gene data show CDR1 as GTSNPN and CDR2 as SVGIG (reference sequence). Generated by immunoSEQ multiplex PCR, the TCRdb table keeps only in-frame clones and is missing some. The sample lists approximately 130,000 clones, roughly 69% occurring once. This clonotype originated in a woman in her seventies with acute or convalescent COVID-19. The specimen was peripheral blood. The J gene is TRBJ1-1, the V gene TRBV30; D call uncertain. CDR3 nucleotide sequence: TGTGCCTGGAGTGTCTATATGAACACTGAAGCTTTCTTT. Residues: CAWSVYMNTEAFF.